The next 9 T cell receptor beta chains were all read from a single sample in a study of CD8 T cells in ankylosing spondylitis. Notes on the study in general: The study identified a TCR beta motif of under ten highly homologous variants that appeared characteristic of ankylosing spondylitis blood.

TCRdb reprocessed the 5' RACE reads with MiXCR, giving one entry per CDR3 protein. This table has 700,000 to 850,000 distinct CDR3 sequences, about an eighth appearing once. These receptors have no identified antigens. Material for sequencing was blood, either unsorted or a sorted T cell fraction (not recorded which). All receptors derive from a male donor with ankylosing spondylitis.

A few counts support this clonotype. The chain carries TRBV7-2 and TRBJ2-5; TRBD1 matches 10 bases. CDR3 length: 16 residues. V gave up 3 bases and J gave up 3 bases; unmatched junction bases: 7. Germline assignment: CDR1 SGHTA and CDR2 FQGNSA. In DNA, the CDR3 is TGTGCCAGCAGCTTGTGGGCGGGACAGGGGAAAGAGACCCAGTACTTC. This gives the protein CASSLWAGQGKETQYF.

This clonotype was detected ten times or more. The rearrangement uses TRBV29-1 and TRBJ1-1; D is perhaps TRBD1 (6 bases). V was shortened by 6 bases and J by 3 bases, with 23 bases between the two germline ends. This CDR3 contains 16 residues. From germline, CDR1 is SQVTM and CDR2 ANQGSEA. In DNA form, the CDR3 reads TGCAGCGTCATCTTCAGGGGTGTAGGGGCGGACACTGAAGCTTTCTTT. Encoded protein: CSVIFRGVGADTEAFF.

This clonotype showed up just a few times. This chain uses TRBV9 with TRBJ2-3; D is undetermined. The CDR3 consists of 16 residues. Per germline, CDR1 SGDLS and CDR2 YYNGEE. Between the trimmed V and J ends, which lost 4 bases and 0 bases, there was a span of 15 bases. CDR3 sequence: CASSPRLSSSTDTQYF. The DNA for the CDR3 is TGTGCCAGCAGCCCCAGACTGTCTTCTAGCACAGATACGCAGTATTTT.

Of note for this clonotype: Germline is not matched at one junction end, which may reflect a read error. The CDR3 DNA reads TGCAGAGCTAGAGAGGGGACCCTTGAAGCTTTCTTT. This gives the protein CRAREGTLEAFF. The chain combines TRBV20-1 with TRBJ1-1, with D possibly being TRBD1 (5 bases). Germline V gives CDR1 DFQATT, CDR2 SNEGSKA (reference sequence). The CDR3 has 12 amino acids.

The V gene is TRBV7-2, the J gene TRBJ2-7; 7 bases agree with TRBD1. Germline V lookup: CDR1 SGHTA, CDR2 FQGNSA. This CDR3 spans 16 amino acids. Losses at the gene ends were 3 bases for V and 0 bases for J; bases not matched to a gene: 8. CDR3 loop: CASSFQVRTGSYEQYF. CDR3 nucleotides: TGTGCCAGCAGCTTCCAAGTCCGGACAGGCTCCTACGAGCAGTACTTC.

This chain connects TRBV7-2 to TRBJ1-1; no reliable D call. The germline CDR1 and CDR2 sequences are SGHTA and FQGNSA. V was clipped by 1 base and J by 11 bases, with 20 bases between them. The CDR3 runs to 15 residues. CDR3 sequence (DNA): TGTGCCAGCAGCTTAGGCGTTTCTCGACAATCGAAGGCTTTCTTT. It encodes CASSLGVSRQSKAFF.

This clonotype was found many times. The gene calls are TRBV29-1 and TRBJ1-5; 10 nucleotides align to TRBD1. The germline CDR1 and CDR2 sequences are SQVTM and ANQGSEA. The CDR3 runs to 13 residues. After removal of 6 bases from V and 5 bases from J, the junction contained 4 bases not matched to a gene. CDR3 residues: CSVRGQGDQPQHF. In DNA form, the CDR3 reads TGCAGCGTGCGTGGACAGGGGGATCAGCCCCAGCATTTT.

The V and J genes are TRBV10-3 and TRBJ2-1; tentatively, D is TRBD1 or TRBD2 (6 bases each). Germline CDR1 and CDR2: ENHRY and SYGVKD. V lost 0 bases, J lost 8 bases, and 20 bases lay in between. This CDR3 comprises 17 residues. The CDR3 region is CAISESGRVGGDDEQFF. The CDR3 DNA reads TGTGCCATCAGTGAGTCAGGCCGGGTGGGGGGCGACGATGAGCAGTTCTTC.

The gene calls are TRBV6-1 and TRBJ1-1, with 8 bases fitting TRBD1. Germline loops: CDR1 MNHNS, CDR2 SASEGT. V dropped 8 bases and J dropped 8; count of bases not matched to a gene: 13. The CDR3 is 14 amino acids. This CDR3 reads CASRFRDRMPEAFF. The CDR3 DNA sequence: TGTGCCAGCCGGTTCCGGGACAGGATGCCCGAAGCTTTCTTT.